Sequencing of this T cell receptor (beta chain) was carried out in a study of T cells after yellow fever vaccination (dated by TCRdb to between 2018 and 2020). A note on the overall study: Libraries from fractions with low cell numbers were prepared with the SMART-Seq v4 Ultra Low Input RNA kit. To track T-cell clones before and after primary and booster YFV17D yellow fever vaccination, bulk TCR alpha and beta repertoires were sequenced longitudinally. Two healthy male donors, one aged 18 to 30 and one aged 30 to 40 years, were included in the cohort. Blood was drawn at multiple timepoints before and after primary and secondary immunization, with bulk PBMC replicates and cell subsets isolated.

Points the paper makes about the study in general: The secondary T-cell response was found to be weaker but faster than the primary response, with a peak reached on day 5 rather than on day 15. Because only a couple of donors were included in the study, the extent to which the findings can be generalized is limited. A small share of clonotypes was detected in both CD4 and CD8 compartments, with the overlap likely arising from convergent recombination. Computational filtering was required because FACS-sorted repertoires could contain abundant contaminating clonotypes from the bulk population. Most clones expanded after primary vaccination were re-detected after the booster (around 96% of CD4 and roughly 85% of CD8), suggesting broad memory maintenance.

The treatment or condition label, as the study defines it: live attenuated yellow fever vaccine strain. PBMCs were isolated from peripheral blood using a standard Ficoll-Paque protocol. Dynabeads CD4 and CD8 positive selection kits were used to isolate the CD4 and CD8 T-cell fractions. TriZol was used to extract RNA from bulk PBMCs, from CD4 and CD8 fractions, and from dextramer-positive and dextramer-negative fractions. The CDR3 has 13 amino acids, counting the end cysteine and phenylalanine. The DNA shown is the 39-base CDR3, in frame from base 1. Between the V and J ends, shortened by 5 bases and 7 bases respectively, the junction contains 14 bases. The germline V gene supplies CDR1 MGHDK and CDR2 SYGVNS. TCR cDNA was made using 5'RACE template switching, a step that added a universal primer site and unique molecular identifiers. cDNA synthesis was primed from both the TCR alpha and TCR beta constant segments. Libraries were amplified in two PCR steps, with sample barcodes and sequencing adapters added in the second step. Libraries were sequenced on Illumina HiSeq 2500 (2x100 bp) or NovaSeq (2x150 bp). On the study's bioinformatics: MIGEC handled demultiplexing of reads and collapsing into UMI consensus sequences, while MiXCR performed V(D)J alignment. Clonotypes responding to the vaccine were identified with edgeR on replicate PBMC samples, with the criteria of FDR below 0.01 and a log2 fold change above 5 up to day 15. CD4 or CD8 identity was assigned to each bulk clonotype according to whether the clonotype was present at higher abundance in the sequenced CD4 repertoire or the sequenced CD8 repertoire. TCRdb ran its own pipeline on the public reads, namely fastp trimming at Q25 and MiXCR clone calling, and kept in-frame beta chains. For every CDR3 protein sequence, its rows merge into one entry that carries the most common genes and DNA. TCRdb's processing, not the authors' own work, is the source of the V and J calls. For this sample the table gives about 160,000 distinct CDR3 sequences, of which about 7% were detected only once. About 2.5% of the sample belongs to the ten largest clones.

This clonotype was counted between two and nine times. What antigen it recognizes has not been identified. Base quality data are lacking; no much larger clone is found one base away. The sequence is built from TRBV25-1 and TRBJ1-2, with the D gene uncertain. The sequence was collected from a man younger than 30 who received the YFV17D yellow fever vaccine. The specimen comprised CD4+ T cells sorted from PBMCs, sampled 5 days after the first yellow fever vaccination. The DNA reads as follows: TGTGCCAGCAGTCCACTCAAGTTATCTGGCTACACCTTC. Its protein reads: CASSPLKLSGYTF.